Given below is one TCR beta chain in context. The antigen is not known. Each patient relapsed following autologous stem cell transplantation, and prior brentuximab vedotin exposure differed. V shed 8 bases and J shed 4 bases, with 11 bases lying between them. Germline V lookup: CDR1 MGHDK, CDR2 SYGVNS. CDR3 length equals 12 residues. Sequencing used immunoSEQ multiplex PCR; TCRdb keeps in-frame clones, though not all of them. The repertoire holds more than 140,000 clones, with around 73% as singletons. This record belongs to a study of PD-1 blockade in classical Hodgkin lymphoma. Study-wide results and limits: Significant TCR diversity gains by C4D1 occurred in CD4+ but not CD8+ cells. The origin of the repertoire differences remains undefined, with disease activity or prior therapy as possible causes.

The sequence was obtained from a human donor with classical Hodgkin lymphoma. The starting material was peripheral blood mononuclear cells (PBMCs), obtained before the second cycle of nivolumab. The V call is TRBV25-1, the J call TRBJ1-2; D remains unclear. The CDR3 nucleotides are TGTGCCAGCGCCGATAGAAGCTATGGCTACACCTTC. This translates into CASADRSYGYTF.